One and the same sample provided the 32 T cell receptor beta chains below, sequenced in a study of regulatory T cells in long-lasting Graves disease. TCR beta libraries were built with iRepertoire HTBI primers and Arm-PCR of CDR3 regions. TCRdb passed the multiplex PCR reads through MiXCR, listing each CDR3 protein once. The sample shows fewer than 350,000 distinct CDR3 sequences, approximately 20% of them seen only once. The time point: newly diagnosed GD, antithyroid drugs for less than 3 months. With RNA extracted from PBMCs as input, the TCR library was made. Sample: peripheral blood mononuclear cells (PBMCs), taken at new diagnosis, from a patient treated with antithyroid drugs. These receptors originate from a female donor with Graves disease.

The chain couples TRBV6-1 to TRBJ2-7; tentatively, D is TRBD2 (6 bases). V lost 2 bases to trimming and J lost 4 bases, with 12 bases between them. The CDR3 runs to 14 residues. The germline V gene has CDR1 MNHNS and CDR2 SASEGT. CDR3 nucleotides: TGTGCCAGCAGTGAACTCGGGGGTCGGTACGAGCAGTACTTC. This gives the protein CASSELGGRYEQYF.

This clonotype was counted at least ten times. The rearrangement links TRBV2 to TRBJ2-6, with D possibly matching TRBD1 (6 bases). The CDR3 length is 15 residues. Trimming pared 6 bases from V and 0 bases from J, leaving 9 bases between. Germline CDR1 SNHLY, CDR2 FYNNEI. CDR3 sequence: CASRDRRSGANVLTF. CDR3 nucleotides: TGTGCCAGCAGGGACAGACGCTCTGGGGCCAACGTCCTGACTTTC.

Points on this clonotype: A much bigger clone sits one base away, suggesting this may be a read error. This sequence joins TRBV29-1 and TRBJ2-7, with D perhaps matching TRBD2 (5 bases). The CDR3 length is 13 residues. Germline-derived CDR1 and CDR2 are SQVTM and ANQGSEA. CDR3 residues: CSVRTENSYKQYF. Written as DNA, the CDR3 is TGCAGCGTTCGGACTGAGAACTCCTACAAGCAGTACTTC.

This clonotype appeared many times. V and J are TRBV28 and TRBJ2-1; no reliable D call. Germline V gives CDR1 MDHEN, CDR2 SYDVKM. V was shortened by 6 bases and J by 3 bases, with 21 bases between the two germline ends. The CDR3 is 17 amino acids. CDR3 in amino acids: CASSLTPTRGDYNEQFF. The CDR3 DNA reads TGTGCCAGCAGCCTTACCCCGACCCGCGGAGACTACAATGAGCAGTTCTTC.

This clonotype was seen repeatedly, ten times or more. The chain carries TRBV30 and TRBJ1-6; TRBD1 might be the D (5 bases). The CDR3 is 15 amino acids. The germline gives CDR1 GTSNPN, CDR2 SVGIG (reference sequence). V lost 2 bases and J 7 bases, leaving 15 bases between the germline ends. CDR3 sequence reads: CAWSIPGRGNSPLHF. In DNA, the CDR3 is TGTGCCTGGAGTATCCCGGGACGGGGGAATTCACCCCTCCACTTT.

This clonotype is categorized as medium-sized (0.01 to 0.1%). This chain's CDR3 is CASRNAENTEAFF. CDR3 DNA: TGTGCCAGCAGGAATGCAGAGAACACTGAAGCTTTCTTT. The genes are TRBV12-3 or TRBV12-4 and TRBJ1-1; D remains unclear. V shed 6 bases and J shed 1 base, with 9 bases lying between them. CDR3 length: 13 amino acids.

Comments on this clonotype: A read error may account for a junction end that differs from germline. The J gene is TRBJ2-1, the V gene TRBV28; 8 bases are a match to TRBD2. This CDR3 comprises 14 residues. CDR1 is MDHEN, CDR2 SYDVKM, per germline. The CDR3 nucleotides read TGTGCCAGCAGCAGCGGACTAGCTTCCTATGAGCAGCTCTTC. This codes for CASSSGLASYEQLF.

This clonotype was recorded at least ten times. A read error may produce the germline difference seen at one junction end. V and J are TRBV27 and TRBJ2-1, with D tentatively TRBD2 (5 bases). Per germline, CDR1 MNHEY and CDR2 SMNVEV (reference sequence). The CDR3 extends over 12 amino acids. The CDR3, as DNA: TGTGCCAGCAGTTTATATGGGGAGCGGAGGTATTTC. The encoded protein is CASSLYGERRYF.

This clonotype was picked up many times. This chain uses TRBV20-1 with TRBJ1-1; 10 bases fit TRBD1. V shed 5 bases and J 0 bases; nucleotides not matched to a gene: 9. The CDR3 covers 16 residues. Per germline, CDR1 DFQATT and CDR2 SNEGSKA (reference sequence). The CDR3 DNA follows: TGCAGTGCTTTCCCGGGACAGGGGTTAATGAACACTGAAGCTTTCTTT. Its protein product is CSAFPGQGLMNTEAFF.

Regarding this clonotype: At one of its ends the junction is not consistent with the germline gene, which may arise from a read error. The CDR3 protein is CASSSSEANTGELLF. The CDR3 DNA reads as TGTGCCAGCAGCTCTAGCGAGGCGAACACCGGGGAGCTGTTGTTT. The chain links TRBV7-2 to TRBJ2-2; TRBD2 is a possible D gene (6 bases). CDR1 is SGHTA, CDR2 FQGNSA, per germline. This CDR3 has 15 amino acids.

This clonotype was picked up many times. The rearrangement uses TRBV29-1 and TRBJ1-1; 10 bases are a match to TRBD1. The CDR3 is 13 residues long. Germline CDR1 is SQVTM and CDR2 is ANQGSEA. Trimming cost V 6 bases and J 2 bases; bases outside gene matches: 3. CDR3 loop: CSVRDRGNTEAFF. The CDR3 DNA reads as TGCAGCGTCCGGGACAGGGGTAACACTGAAGCTTTCTTT.

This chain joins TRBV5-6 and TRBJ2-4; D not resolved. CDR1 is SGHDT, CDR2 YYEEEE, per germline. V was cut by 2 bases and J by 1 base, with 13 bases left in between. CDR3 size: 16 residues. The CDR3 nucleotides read TGTGCCAGCAGCTTCTTCGGTCCGTCGGCCAAAAACATTCAGTACTTC. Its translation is CASSFFGPSAKNIQYF.

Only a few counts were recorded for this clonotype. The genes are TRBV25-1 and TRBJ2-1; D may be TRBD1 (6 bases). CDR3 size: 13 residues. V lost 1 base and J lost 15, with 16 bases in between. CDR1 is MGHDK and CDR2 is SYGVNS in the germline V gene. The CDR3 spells CASSESRGGRGFF. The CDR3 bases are TGTGCCAGCAGTGAATCGAGAGGGGGACGGGGGTTCTTC. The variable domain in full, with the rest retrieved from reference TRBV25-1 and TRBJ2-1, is EADIYQTPRYLVIGTGKKITLECSQTMGHDKMYWYQQDPGMELHLIHYSYGVNSTEKGDLSSESTVSRIRTEHFPLTLESARPSHTSQYLCASSESRGGRGFFGPGTRLTVL.

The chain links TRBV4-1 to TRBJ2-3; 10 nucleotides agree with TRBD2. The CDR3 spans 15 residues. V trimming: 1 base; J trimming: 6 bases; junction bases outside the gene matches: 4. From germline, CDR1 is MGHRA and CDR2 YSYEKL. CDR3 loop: CASSQAEREGDTQYF. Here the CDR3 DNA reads TGCGCCAGCAGCCAAGCAGAGCGGGAGGGTGATACGCAGTATTTT.

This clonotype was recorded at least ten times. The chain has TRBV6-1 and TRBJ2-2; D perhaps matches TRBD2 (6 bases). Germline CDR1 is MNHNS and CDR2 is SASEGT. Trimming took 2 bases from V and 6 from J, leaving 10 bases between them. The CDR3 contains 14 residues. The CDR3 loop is CASSEMEGAGELFF. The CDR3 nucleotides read TGTGCCAGCAGTGAAATGGAGGGAGCCGGGGAGCTGTTTTTT.

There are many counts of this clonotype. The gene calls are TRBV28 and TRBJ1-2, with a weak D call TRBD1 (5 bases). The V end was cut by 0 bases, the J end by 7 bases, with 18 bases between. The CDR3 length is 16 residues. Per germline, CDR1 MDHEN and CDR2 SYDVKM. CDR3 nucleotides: TGTGCCAGCAGTTTATGGGGGGGTGTTGAATCCGGTGGCTACACCTTC. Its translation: CASSLWGGVESGGYTF.

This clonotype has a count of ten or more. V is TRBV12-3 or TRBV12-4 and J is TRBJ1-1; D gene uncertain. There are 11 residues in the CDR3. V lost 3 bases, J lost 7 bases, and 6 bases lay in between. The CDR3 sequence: CASSFSNEAFF. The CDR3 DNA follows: TGTGCCAGCAGTTTTAGTAATGAAGCTTTCTTT.

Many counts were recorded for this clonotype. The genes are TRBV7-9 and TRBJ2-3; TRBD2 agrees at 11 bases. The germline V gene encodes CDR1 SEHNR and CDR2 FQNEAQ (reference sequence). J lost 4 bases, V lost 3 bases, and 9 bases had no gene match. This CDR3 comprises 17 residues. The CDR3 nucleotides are TGTGCCAGCAGCTTTCAGGGTAGCGGGAGGGCCGCAGATACGCAGTATTTT. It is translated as CASSFQGSGRAADTQYF.

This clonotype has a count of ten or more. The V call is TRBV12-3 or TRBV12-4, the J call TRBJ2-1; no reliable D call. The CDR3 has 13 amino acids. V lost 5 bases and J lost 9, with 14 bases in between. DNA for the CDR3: TGTGCCAGCAGTCCGGCCCCCCGTGGTGAGCAGTTCTTC. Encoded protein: CASSPAPRGEQFF.

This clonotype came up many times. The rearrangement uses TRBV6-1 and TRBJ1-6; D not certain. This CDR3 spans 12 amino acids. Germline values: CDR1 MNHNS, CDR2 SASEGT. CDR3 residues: CATTQLGSPLHF. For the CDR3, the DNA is TGTGCAACCACACAGCTGGGCTCACCCCTCCACTTT.

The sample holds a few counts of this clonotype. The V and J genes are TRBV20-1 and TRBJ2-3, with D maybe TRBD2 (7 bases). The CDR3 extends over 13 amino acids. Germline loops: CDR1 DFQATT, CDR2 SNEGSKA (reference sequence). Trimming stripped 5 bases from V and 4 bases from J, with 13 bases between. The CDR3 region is CSAWGGGPDTQYF. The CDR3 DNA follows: TGCAGTGCTTGGGGGGGGGGGCCAGATACGCAGTATTTT.

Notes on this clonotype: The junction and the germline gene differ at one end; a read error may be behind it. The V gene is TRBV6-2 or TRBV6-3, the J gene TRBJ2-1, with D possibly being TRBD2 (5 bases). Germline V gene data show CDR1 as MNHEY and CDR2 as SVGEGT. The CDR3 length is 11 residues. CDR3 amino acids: CASRRVNEQLF. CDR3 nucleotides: TGTGCCAGCAGGAGGGTCAATGAGCAGCTCTTC.

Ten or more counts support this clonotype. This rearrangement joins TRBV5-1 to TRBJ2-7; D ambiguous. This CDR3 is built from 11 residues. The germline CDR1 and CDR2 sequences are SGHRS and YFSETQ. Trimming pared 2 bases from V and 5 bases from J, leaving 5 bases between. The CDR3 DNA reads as TGCGCCAGCAGCTTCGGGCACGAGCAGTACTTC. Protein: CASSFGHEQYF.

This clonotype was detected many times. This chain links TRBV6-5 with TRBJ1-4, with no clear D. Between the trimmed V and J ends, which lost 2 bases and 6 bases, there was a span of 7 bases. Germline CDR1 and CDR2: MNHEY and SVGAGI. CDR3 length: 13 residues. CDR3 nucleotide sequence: TGTGCCAGCAGTTACGTGGAGGATGAAAAACTGTTTTTT. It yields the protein CASSYVEDEKLFF.

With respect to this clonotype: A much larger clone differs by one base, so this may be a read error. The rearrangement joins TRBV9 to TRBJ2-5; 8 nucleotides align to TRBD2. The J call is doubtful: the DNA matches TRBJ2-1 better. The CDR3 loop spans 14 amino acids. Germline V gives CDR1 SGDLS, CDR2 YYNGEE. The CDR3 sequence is CASSVGAGAFEQFF. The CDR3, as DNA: TGTGCCAGCAGCGTGGGAGCGGGAGCGTTTGAGCAGTTCTTC.

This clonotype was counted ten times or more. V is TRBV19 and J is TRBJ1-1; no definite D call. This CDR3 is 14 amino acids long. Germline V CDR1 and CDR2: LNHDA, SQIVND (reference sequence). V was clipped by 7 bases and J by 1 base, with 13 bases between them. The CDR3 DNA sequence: TGTGCCAGTAAAGTCTGGTTAGGGAACACTGAAGCTTTCTTT. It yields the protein CASKVWLGNTEAFF.

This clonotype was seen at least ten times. Here the CDR3 reads CAISEDPETVRFF. In DNA, the CDR3 is TGTGCCATCAGTGAGGATCCGGAGACAGTGCGGTTCTTC. This sequence joins TRBV10-3 and TRBJ2-1; tentative D call: TRBD1 (5 bases). Trimming took off 2 bases at V and 15 bases at J, with 17 bases between the two ends. The CDR3 is made up of 13 amino acids. The V gene's germline CDR1 is ENHRY and CDR2 SYGVKD.

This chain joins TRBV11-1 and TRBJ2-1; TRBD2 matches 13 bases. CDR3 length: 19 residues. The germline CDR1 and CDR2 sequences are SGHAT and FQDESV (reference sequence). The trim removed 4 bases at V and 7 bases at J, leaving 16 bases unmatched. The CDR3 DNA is TGTGCCAGCAGCTCCTCGGGGGGGACTAGCGGGATAGTTGTAAATGAGCAGTTCTTC. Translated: CASSSSGGTSGIVVNEQFF.

CDR3 loop: CASSPADRGNDYGYTF. The DNA of the CDR3 is TGTGCCAGCAGTCCCGCGGACAGGGGGAATGACTATGGCTACACCTTC. V and J are TRBV27 and TRBJ1-2; 10 nucleotides match TRBD1. Germline loops: CDR1 MNHEY, CDR2 SMNVEV (reference sequence). V shed 5 bases and J 3 bases; nucleotides not matched to a gene: 9. The length of the CDR3 is 16 residues.

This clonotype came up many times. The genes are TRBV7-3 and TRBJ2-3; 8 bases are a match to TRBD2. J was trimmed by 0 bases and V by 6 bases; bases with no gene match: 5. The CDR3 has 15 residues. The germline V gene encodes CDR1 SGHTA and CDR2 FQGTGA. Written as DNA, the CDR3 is TGTGCCAGCAGACGGGAGGGCTCTAGCACAGATACGCAGTATTTT. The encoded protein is CASRREGSSTDTQYF.

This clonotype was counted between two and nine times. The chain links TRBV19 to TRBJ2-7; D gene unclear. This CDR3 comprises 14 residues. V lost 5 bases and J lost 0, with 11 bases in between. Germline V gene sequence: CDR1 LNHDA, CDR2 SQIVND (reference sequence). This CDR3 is CASSEDGSSYEQYF. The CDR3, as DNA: TGTGCCAGTAGTGAGGACGGCAGCTCCTACGAGCAGTACTTC.

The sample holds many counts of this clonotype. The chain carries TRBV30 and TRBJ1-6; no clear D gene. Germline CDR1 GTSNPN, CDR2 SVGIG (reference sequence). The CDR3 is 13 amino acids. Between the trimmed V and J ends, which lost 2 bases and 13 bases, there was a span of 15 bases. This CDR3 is CAWSPPQVFPLHF. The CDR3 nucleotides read TGTGCCTGGAGTCCCCCCCAGGTGTTTCCCCTCCACTTT.